The following is a T cell receptor (beta chain) sequence with its context. Its specificity is not known. It was CD45RO-negative cells, positively selected for CCR7, that made up naive CD8 cells, with terminally differentiated effector memory CD45RA+ cells excluded. The data belong to a study of shared clonotypes between healthy human individuals. Overall study findings and caveats: The study drew on few donors, limiting represented genetic and exposure-history diversity.

V lost 4 bases and J 2 bases, leaving 5 bases between the germline ends. CDR1 is SQVTM, CDR2 ANQGSEA, per germline. The CDR3 loop spans 11 amino acids. Assay: immunoSEQ multiplex PCR; the TCRdb copy retains only in-frame clones and omits some. The sample lists over 750,000 clones; roughly 96% were seen once. Sequencing was carried out using naive CD8+ T cells sorted from blood. This chain links TRBV29-1 with TRBJ2-5; D unresolved. This TCR came from a young man in good health. CDR3 in DNA: TGCAGCGTTGCCCAACAAGAGACCCAGTACTTC. Protein: CSVAQQETQYF.